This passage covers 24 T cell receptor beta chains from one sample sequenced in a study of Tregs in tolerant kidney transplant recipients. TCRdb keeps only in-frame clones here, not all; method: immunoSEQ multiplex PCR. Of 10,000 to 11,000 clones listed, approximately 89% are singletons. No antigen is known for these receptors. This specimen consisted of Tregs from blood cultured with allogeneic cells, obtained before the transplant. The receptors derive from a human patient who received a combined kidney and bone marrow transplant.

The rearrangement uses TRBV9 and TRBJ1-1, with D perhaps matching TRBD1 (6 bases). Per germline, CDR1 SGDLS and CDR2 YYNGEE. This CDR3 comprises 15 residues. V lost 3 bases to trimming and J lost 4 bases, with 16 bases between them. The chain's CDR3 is CASSAAGGLVTEAFF. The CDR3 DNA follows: TGTGCCAGCAGCGCTGCTGGGGGGCTGGTCACTGAAGCTTTCTTT.

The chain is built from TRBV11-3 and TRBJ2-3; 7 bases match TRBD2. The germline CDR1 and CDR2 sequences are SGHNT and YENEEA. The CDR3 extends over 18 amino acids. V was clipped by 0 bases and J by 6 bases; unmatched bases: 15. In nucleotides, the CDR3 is TGTGCCAGCAGCTTAGACCCCACAGGTCCAGCGGGAATCGATACGCAGTATTTT. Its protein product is CASSLDPTGPAGIDTQYF.

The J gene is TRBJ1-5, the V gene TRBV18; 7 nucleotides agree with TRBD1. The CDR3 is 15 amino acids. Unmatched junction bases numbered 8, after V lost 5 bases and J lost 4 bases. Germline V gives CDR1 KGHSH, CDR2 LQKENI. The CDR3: CASSSQQGINQPQHF. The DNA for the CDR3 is TGTGCCAGCTCATCCCAACAGGGGATTAATCAGCCCCAGCATTTT. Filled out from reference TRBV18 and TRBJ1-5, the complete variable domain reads NAGVMQNPRHLVRRRGQEARLRCSPMKGHSHVYWYRQLPEEGLKFMVYLQKENIIDESGMPKERFSAEFPKEGPSILRIQQVVRGDSAAYFCASSSQQGINQPQHFGDGTRLSIL.

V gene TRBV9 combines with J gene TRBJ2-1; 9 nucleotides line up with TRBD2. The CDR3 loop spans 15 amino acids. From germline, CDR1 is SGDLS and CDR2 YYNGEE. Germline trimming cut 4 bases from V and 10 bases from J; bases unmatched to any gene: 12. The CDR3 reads CASSPGLARRGEQFF. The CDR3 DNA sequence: TGTGCCAGCAGCCCGGGACTAGCACGGAGGGGAGAGCAGTTCTTC.

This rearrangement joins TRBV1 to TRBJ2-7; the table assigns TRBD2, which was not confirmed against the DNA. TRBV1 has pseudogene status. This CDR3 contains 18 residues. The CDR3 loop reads CTSIPGASGVLISYEQYF. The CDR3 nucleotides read TGCACCAGCATCCCGGGGGCTAGCGGGGTACTAATCTCCTACGAGCAGTACTTC.

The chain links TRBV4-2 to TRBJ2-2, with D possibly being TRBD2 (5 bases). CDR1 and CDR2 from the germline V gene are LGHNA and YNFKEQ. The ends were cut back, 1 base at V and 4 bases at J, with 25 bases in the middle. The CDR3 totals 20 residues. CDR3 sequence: CASSQVTPTQGLVGTGELFF. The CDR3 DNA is TGTGCCAGCAGCCAAGTGACACCTACCCAAGGACTGGTTGGCACCGGGGAGCTGTTTTTT.

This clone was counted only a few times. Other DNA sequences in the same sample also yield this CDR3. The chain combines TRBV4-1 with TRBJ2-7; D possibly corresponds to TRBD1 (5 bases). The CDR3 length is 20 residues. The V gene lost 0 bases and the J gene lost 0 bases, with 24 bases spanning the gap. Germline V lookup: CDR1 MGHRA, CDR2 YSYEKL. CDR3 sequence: CASSQDSQGRRTRLSYEQYF. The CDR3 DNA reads TGCGCCAGCAGCCAAGATTCTCAGGGTCGTCGGACACGACTCTCCTACGAGCAGTACTTC.

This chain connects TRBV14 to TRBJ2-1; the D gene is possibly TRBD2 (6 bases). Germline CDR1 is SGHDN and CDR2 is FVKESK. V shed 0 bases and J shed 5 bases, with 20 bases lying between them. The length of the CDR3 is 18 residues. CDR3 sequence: CASSQDHTQGTLHNEQFF. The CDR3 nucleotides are TGTGCCAGCAGCCAAGATCACACACAAGGGACTCTCCACAATGAGCAGTTCTTC.

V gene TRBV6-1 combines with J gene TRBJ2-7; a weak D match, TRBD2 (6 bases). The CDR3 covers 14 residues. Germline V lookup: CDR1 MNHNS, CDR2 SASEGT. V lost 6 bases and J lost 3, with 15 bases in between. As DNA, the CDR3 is TGTGCCAGCAGGAGGGATGTCGGGGGCTACGAGCAGTACTTC. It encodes CASRRDVGGYEQYF.

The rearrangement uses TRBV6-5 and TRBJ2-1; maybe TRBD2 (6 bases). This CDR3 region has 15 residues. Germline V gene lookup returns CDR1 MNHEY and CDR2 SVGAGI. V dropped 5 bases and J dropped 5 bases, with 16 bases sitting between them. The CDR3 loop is CASSQSGTANNEQFF. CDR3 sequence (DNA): TGTGCCAGCAGTCAATCCGGGACTGCTAACAATGAGCAGTTCTTC.

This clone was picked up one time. This CDR3 reads CASSLNPGSDTEAFF. The CDR3, as DNA: TGCGCCAGCAGCTTGAACCCGGGTAGTGACACTGAAGCTTTCTTT. The chain is built from TRBV5-1 and TRBJ1-1; D remains unclear. Deletions cut 1 base from V and 3 bases from J, with 13 bases between. The CDR3 is 15 amino acids. CDR1 is SGHRS, CDR2 YFSETQ, per germline.

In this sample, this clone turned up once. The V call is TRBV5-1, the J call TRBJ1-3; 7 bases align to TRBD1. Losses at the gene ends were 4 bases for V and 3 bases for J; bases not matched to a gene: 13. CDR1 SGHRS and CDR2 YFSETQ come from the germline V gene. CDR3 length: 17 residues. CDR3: CASSIQPQGISGNTIYF. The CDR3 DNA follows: TGCGCCAGCAGCATCCAACCACAGGGGATAAGTGGAAACACCATATATTTT.

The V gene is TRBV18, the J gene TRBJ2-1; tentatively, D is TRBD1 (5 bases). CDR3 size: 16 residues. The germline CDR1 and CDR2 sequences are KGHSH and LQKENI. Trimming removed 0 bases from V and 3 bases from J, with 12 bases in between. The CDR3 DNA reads TGTGCCAGCTCACCACCAGGTATAGGGGTCTACAATGAGCAGTTCTTC. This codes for CASSPPGIGVYNEQFF.

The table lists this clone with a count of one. Written as DNA, the CDR3 is TGCGCCAGCAGCTTCGGGGACAGCCCGAACACTGAAGCTTTCTTT. Amino acids: CASSFGDSPNTEAFF. The rearrangement joins TRBV5-1 to TRBJ1-1, with 7 bases fitting TRBD1. Per germline, CDR1 SGHRS and CDR2 YFSETQ. There are 15 residues in the CDR3. V was clipped by 2 bases and J by 1 base; unmatched bases: 5.

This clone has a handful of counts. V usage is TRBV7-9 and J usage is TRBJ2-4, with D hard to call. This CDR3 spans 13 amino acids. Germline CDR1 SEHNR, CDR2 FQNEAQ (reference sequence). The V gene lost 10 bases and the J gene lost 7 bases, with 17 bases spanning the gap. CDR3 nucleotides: TGTGCCATCATCACACAAGGCGAGAACATTCAGTACTTC. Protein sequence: CAIITQGENIQYF.

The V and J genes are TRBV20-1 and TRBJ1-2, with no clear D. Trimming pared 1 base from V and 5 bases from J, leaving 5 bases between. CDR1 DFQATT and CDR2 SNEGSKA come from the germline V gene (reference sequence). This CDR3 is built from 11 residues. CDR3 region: CSARGLYGYTF. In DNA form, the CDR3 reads TGCAGTGCTAGAGGGCTTTATGGCTACACCTTC.

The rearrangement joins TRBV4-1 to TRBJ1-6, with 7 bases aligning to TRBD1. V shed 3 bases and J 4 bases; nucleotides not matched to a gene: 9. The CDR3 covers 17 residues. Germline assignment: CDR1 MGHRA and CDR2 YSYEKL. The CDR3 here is CASSHRPGQTYNSPLHF. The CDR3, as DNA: TGCGCCAGCAGCCATCGACCGGGACAGACATATAATTCACCCCTCCACTTT.

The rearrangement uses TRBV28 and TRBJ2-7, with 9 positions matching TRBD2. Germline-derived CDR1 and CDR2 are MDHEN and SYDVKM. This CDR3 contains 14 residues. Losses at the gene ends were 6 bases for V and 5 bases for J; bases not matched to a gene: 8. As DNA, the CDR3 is TGTGCCAGCAGGGAGGCGGGAGGGAGACACGAGCAGTACTTC. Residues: CASREAGGRHEQYF.

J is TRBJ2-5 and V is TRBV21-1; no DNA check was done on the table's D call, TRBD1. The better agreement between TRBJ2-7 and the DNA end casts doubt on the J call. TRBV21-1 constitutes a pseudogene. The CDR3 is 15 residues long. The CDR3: CASSTHRGSPYEQYF. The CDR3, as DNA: TGTGCCAGCAGCACCCACAGGGGTTCCCCATACGAGCAGTACTTC.

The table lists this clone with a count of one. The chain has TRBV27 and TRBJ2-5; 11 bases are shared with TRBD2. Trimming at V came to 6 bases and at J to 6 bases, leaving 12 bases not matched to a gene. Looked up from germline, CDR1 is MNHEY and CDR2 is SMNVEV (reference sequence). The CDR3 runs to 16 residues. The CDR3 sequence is CASSQGVSGGAQTQYF. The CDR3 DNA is TGTGCCAGCAGCCAGGGCGTTAGCGGGGGGGCCCAGACCCAGTACTTC.

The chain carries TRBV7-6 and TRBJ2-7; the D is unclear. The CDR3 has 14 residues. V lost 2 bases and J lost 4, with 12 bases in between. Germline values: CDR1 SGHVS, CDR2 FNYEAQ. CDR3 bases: TGTGCCAGCAGCTTAACCAGGTCGAGGTACGAGCAGTACTTC. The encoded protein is CASSLTRSRYEQYF.

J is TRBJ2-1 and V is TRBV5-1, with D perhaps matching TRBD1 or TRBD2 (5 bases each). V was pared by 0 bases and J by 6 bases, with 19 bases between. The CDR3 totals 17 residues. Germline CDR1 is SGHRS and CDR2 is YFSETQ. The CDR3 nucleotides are TGCGCCAGCAGCTTGGAAGACAGCGGCCCCCCCTCCAATGAGCAGTTCTTC. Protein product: CASSLEDSGPPSNEQFF.

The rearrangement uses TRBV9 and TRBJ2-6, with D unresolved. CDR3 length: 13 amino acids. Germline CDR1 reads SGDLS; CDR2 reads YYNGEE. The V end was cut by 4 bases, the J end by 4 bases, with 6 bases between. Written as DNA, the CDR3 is TGTGCCAGCAGCCCCGGGGGGGCCAACGTCCTGACTTTC. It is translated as CASSPGGANVLTF.

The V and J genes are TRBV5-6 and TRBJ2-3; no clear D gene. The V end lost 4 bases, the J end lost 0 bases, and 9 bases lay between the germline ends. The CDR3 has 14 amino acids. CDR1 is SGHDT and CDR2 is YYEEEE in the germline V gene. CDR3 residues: CASSTPGSTDTQYF. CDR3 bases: TGTGCCAGCAGCACCCCGGGTAGCACAGATACGCAGTATTTT.